The 2 T cell receptor beta chains below all came from one sample that was sequenced in a study of cytomegalovirus exposure and HLA in healthy donors. PCR was performed using 60 Vbeta and 13 Jbeta primers. The assay was immunoSEQ multiplex PCR, and TCRdb's table has in-frame clones only and misses some. This table holds some 250,000 clones, 82% found once. The sequenced sample was PBMCs. Receptors originate from a middle-aged woman in good health and CMV-seropositive.

This chain links TRBV28 with TRBJ1-3; no firm D call. V lost 2 bases and J 7 bases, leaving 9 bases between the germline ends. Germline CDR1 MDHEN, CDR2 SYDVKM. The CDR3 runs to 13 residues. CDR3: CASSLGLHNTIYF. CDR3 coding DNA: TGTGCCAGCAGTTTAGGGCTGCACAACACCATATATTTT. The complete variable domain, with remaining parts taken from reference TRBV28 and TRBJ1-3, reads DVKVTQSSRYLVKRTGEKVFLECVQDMDHENMFWYRQDPGLGLRLIYFSYDVKMKEKGDIPEGYSVSREKKERFSLILESASTNQTSMYLCASSLGLHNTIYFGEGSWLTVV.

The V and J genes are TRBV4-3 and TRBJ2-3; TRBD1 aligns across 8 bases. The CDR3 is 16 amino acids. Per the germline V gene, CDR1 is LGHNA and CDR2 is YSLEER. Trimming cost V 0 bases and J 1 base; bases outside gene matches: 3. CDR3 sequence: CASSQDGQGGTDTQYF. DNA for the CDR3: TGCGCCAGCAGCCAAGATGGACAGGGAGGCACAGATACGCAGTATTTT.